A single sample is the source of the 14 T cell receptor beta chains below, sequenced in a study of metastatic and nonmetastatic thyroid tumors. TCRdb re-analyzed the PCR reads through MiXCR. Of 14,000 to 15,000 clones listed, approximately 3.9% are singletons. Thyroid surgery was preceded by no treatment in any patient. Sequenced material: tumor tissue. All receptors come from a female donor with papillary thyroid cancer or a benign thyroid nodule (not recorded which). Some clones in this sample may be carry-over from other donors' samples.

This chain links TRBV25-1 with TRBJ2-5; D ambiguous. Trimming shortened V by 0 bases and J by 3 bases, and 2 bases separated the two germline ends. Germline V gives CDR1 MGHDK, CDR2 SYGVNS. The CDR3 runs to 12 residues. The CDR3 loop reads CASSEYKETQYF. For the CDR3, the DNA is TGTGCCAGCAGTGAATATAAAGAGACCCAGTACTTC.

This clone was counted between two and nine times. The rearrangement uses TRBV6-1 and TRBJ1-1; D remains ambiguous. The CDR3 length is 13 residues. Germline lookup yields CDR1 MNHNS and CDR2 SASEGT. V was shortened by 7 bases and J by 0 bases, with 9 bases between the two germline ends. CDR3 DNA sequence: TGTGCCAGCACCATTCTCATGAACACTGAAGCTTTCTTT. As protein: CASTILMNTEAFF.

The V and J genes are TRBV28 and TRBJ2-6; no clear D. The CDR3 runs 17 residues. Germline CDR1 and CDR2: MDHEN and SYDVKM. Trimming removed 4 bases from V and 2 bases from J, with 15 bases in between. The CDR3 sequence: CASSSPRVSAGANVLTF. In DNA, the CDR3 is TGTGCCAGCAGTTCTCCCCGGGTCTCTGCTGGGGCCAACGTCCTGACTTTC.

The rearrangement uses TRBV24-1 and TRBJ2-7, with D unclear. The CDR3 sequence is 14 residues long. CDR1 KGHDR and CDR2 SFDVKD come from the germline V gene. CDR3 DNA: TGTGGCCACACCGGGTTACACTATTCATACGAGCAGTACTTC. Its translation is CGHTGLHYSYEQYF.

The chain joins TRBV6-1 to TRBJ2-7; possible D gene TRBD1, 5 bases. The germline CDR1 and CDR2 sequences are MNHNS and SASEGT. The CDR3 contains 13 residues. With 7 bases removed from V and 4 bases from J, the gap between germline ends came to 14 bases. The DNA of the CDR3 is TGTGCCAGCACTAGAAGTAGGGGTTACGAGCAGTACTTC. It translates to CASTRSRGYEQYF.

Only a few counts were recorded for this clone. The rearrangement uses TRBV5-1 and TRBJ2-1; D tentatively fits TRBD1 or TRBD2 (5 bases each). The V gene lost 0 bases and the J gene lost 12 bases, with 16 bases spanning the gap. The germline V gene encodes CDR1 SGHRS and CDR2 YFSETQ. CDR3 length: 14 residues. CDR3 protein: CASSLAGAVMGQFF. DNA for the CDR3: TGCGCCAGCAGCTTGGCCGGGGCGGTCATGGGGCAGTTCTTC.

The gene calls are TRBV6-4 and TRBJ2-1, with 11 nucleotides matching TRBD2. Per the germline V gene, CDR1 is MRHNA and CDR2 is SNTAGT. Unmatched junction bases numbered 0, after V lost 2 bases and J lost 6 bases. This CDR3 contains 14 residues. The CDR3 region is CASSDGLAGNEQFF. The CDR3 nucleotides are TGTGCCAGCAGTGACGGACTAGCGGGCAATGAGCAGTTCTTC.

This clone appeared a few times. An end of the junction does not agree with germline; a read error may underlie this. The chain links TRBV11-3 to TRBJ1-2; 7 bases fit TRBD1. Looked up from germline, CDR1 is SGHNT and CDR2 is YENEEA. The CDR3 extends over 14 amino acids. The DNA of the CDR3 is TGTGCCACCAGCTTAGGGGGCCAACTCAGGCGCTACACCTTC. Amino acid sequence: CATSLGGQLRRYTF.

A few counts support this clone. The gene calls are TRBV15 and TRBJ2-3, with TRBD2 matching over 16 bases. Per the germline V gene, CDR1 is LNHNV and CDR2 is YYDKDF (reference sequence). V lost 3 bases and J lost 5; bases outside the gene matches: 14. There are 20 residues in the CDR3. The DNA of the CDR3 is TGTGCCACCAGCAGTCACTACCCGGGACTAGCGGGAGGGGGAGTAGATACGCAGTATTTT. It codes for CATSSHYPGLAGGGVDTQYF.

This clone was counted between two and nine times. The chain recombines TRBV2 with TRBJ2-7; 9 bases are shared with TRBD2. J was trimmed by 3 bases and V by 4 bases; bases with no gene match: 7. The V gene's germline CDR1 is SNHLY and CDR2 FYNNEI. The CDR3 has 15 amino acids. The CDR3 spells CASSAPGGGGYEQYF. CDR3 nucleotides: TGTGCCAGCAGTGCCCCCGGCGGGGGGGGCTACGAGCAGTACTTC.

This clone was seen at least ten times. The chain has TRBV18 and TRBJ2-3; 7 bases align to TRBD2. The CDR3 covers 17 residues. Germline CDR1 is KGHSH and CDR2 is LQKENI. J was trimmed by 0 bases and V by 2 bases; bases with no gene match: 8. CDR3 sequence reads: CASSPGEGNPSTDTQYF. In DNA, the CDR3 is TGTGCCAGCTCACCAGGGGAGGGTAACCCTAGCACAGATACGCAGTATTTT.

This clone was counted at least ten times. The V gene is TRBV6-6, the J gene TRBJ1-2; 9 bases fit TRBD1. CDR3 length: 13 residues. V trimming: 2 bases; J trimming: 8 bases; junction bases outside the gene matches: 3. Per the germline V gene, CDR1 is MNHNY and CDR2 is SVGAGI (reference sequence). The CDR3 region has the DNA TGTGCCAGCAGTTACGGGACAGGGAACGGCTACACCTTC. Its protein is CASSYGTGNGYTF.

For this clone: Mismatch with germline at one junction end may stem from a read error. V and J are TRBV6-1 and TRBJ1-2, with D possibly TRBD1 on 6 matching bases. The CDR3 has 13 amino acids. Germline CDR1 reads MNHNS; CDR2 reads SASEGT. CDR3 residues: CASTDLTGYCYTF. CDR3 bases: TGTGCCAGCACCGATTTGACAGGCTATTGCTACACCTTC.

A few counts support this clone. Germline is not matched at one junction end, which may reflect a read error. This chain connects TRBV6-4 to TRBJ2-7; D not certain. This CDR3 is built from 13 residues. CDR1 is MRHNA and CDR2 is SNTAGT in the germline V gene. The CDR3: CASSYSINYEQYF. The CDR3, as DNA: TGTGCCAGCAGTTACTCGATCAACTACGAGCAGTACTTC.